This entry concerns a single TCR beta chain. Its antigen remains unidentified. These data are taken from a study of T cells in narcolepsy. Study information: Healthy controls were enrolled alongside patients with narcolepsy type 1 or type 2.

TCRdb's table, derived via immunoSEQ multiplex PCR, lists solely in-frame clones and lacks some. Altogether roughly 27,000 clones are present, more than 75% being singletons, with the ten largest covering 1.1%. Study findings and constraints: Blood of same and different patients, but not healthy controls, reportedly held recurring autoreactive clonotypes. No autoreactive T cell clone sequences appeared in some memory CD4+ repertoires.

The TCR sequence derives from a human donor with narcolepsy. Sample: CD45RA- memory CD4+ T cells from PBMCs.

The CDR3 here is CASRSYLNTEAFF. As DNA, the CDR3 is TGTGCCAGCAGGAGTTATTTGAACACTGAAGCTTTCTTT. This chain connects TRBV6-1 to TRBJ1-1; D is undetermined. Germline CDR1 and CDR2: MNHNS and SASEGT. Deletions cut 6 bases from V and 0 bases from J, with 8 bases between. This CDR3 has 13 residues.